This T cell receptor (beta chain) was retrieved from a study of cytomegalovirus exposure and HLA in healthy donors. Study observations and caveats: 164 TCR beta chains were listed as cytomegalovirus-associated.

The CDR3 spans 16 residues. In germline, CDR1 is MDHEN, CDR2 SYDVKM. V dropped 4 bases and J dropped 6 bases, with 20 bases sitting between them. Concerning this clone itself: Its specificity is unknown. Other nucleotide sequences from this sample produce the same CDR3.

The primer mix had 60 Vbeta and 13 Jbeta primers. Repertoires were generated with immunoSEQ multiplex PCR, while TCRdb's copy carries only in-frame clones and drops some. The repertoire includes tens of thousands of clones, 77% of them detected once, and roughly 3.4% sits in the top ten. The sequenced material came from PBMCs. This TCR was sampled from a woman aged 40 to 50 in good health and CMV-seropositive. The V call is TRBV28, the J call TRBJ2-3; D is perhaps TRBD1 (6 bases). The CDR3 coding sequence is TGTGCCAGCAGTTCGACCCTGACAGGCCCTCTGGATACGCAGTATTTT. As protein: CASSSTLTGPLDTQYF.